The entry that follows covers one TCR beta chain sequence. PCR was run on genomic DNA. Amplification of the beta chain CDR3 used 30 forward and 13 reverse multiplex primers. A single record per CDR3 protein comes from TCRdb applying MiXCR to the multiplex PCR reads. The table has fewer than 300,000 distinct CDR3 sequences, 40% to 50% seen once; the top ten hold around 15%. This sample was taken from a study of type 1 and type 2 diabetes patients. The V gene lost 3 bases and the J gene lost 1 base, with 10 bases spanning the gap. The germline CDR1 and CDR2 sequences are ENHRY and SYGVKD. The CDR3 extends over 15 amino acids.

Sequencing was done on a sample of peripheral blood mononuclear cells (PBMCs). The origin of this receptor is a man between 18 and 35 years old with type 2 diabetes. This sequence joins TRBV10-3 and TRBJ2-1; D is possibly TRBD2 (7 bases). The CDR3: CAISEQGGSYNEQFF. CDR3 DNA: TGTGCCATCAGTGAACAGGGAGGGTCCTACAATGAGCAGTTCTTC.